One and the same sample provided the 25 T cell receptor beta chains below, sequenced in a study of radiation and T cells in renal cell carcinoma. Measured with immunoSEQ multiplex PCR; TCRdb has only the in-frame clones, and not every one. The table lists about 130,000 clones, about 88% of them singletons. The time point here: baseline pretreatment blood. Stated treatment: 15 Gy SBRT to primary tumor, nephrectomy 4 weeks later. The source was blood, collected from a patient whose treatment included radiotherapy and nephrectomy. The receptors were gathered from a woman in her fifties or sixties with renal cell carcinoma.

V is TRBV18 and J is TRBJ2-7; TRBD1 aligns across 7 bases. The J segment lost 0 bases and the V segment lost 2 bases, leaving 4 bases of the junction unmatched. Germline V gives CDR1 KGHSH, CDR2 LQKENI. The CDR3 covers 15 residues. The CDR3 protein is CASSPVGQSSYEQYF. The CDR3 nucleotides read TGTGCCAGCTCACCAGTGGGACAGAGCTCCTACGAGCAGTACTTC.

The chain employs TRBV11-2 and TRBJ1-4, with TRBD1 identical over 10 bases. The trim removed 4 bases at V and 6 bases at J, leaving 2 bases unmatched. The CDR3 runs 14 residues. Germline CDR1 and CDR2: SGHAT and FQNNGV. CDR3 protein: CASSSTGGDEKLFF. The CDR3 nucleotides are TGTGCCAGCAGCTCGACAGGGGGCGATGAAAAACTGTTTTTT.

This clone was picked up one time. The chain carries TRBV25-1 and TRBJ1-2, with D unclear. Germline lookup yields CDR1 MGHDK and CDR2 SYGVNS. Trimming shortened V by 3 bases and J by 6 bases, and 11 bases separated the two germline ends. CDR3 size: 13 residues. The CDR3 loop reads CASSDSGRHGYTF. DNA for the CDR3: TGTGCCAGCAGTGACTCCGGACGGCATGGCTACACCTTC.

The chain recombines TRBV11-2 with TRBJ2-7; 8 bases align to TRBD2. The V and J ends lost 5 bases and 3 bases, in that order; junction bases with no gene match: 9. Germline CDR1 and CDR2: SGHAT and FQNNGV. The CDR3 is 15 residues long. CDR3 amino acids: CASSPQSGGFYEQYF. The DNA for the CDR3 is TGTGCCAGCAGCCCCCAGTCGGGGGGGTTCTACGAGCAGTACTTC.

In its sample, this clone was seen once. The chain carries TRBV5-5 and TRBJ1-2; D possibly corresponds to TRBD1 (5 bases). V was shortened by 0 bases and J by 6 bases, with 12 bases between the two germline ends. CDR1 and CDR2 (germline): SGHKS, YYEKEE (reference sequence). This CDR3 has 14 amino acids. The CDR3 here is CASSLGGDDHGYTF. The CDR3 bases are TGTGCCAGCAGCTTGGGAGGGGACGATCATGGCTACACCTTC.

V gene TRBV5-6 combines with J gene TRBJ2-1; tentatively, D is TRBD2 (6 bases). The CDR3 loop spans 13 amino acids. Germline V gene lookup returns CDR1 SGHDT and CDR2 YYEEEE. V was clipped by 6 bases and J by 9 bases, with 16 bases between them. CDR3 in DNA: TGTGCCAGCAACAGCAGGTGGGGGGTTGAGCAGTTCTTC. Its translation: CASNSRWGVEQFF.

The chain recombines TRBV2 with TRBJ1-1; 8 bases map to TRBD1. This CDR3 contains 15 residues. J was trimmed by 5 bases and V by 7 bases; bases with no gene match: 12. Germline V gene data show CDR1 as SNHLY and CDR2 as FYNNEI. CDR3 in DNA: TGTGCCAGCAACCCTCTTGACAGGGGAGGGACTGAAGCTTTCTTT. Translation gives CASNPLDRGGTEAFF.

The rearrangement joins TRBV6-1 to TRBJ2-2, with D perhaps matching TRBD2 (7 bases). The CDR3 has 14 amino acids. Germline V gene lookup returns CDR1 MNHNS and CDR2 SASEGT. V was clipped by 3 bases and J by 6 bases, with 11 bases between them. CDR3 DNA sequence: TGTGCCAGCAGTGATTTAGGGGGGGCCGGGGAGCTGTTTTTT. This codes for CASSDLGGAGELFF.

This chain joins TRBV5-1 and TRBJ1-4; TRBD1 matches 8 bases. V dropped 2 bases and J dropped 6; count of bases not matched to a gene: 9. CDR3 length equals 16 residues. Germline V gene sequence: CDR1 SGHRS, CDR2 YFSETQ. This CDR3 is CASSFSSGGFYEKLFF. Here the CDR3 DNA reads TGCGCCAGCAGCTTCTCGTCAGGGGGCTTTTATGAAAAACTGTTTTTT. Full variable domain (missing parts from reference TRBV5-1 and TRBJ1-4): KAGVTQTPRYLIKTRGQQVTLSCSPISGHRSVSWYQQTPGQGLQFLFEYFSETQRNKGNFPGRFSGRQFSNSRSEMNVSTLELGDSALYLCASSFSSGGFYEKLFFGSGTQLSVL.

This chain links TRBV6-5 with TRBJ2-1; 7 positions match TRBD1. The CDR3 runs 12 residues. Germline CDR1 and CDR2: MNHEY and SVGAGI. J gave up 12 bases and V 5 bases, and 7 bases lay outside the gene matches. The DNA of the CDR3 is TGTGCCAGCAGTGCGACAGGGTCTAGGCAGTTCTTC. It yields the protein CASSATGSRQFF.

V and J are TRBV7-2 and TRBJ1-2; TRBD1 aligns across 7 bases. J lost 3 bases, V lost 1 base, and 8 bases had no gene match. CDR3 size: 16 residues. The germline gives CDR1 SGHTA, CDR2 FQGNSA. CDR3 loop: CASSLDRGGGHYGYTF. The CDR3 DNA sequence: TGTGCCAGCAGCTTAGACAGGGGAGGGGGGCACTATGGCTACACCTTC. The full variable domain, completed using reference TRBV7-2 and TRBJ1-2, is GAGVSQSPSNKVTEKGKDVELRCDPISGHTALYWYRQSLGQGLEFLIYFQGNSAPDKSGLPSDRFSAERTGGSVSTLTIQRTQQEDSAVYLCASSLDRGGGHYGYTFGSGTRLTVV.

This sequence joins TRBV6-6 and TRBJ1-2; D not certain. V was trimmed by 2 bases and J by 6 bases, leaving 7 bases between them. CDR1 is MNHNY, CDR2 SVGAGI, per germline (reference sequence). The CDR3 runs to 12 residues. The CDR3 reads CASSYGSDGYTF. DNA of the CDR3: TGTGCCAGCAGTTACGGGTCGGATGGCTACACCTTC.

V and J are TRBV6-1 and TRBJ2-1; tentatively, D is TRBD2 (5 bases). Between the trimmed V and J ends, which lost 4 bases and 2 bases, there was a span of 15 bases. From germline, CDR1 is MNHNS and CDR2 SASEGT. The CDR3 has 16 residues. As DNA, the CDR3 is TGTGCCAGCAGTGTCGGTCGGGGAATCCCCTACAATGAGCAGTTCTTC. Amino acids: CASSVGRGIPYNEQFF.

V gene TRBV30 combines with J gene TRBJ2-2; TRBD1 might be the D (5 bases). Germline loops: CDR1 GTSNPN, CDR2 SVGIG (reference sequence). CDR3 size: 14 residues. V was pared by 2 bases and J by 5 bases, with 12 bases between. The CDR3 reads CAWSLRGFTGELFF. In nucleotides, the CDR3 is TGTGCCTGGAGTCTAAGGGGATTTACCGGGGAGCTGTTTTTT. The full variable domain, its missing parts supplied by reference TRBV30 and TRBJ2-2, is SQTIHQWPATLVQPVGSPLSLECTVEGTSNPNLYWYRQAAGRGLQLLFYSVGIGQISSEVPQNLSASRPQDRQFILSSKKLLLSDSGFYLCAWSLRGFTGELFFGEGSRLTVL.

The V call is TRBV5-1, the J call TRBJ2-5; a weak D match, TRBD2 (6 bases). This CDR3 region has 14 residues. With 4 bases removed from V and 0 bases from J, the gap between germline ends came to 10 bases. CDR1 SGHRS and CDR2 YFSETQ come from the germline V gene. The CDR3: CASSERDYQETQYF. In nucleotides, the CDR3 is TGCGCCAGCAGCGAGAGGGACTACCAAGAGACCCAGTACTTC.

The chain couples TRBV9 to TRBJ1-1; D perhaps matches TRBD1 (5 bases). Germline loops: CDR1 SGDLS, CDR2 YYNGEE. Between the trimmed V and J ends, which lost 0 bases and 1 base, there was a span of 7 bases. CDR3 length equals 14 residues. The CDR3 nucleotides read TGTGCCAGCAGCGTAGACGGGGGGAACACTGAAGCTTTCTTT. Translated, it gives CASSVDGGNTEAFF.

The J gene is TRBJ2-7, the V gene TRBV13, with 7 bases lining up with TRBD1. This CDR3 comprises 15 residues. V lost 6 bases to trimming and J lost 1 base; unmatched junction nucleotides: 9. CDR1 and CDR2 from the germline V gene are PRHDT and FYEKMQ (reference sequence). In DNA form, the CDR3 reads TGTGCCAGCAGTCGAGGGGGCTCTAAATCCTACGAGCAGTACTTC. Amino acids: CASSRGGSKSYEQYF.

This CDR3 is CASSPVGGSTDTQYF. CDR3 bases: TGTGCCAGCTCACCGGTAGGGGGGAGCACAGATACGCAGTATTTT. The chain couples TRBV18 to TRBJ2-3; D may match TRBD1 or TRBD2 (6 bases each). Germline assignment: CDR1 KGHSH and CDR2 LQKENI. V shed 3 bases and J shed 0 bases, with 10 bases lying between them. The CDR3 consists of 15 residues. The whole variable domain, remainder taken from reference TRBV18 and TRBJ2-3, is NAGVMQNPRHLVRRRGQEARLRCSPMKGHSHVYWYRQLPEEGLKFMVYLQKENIIDESGMPKERFSAEFPKEGPSILRIQQVVRGDSAAYFCASSPVGGSTDTQYFGPGTRLTVL.

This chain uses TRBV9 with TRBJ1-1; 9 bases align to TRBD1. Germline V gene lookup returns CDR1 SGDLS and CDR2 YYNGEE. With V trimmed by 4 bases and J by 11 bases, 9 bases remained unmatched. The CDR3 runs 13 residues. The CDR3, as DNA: TGTGCCAGCAGCCCTGCCGGGACAGGGTCCGCTTTCTTT. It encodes CASSPAGTGSAFF.

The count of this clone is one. CDR3 loop: CAWRGGDRVSGANVLTF. CDR3 coding DNA: TGTGCCTGGAGGGGGGGGGACAGGGTCTCTGGGGCCAACGTCCTGACTTTC. J is TRBJ2-6 and V is TRBV30; 9 bases align to TRBD1. CDR1 and CDR2 from the germline V gene are GTSNPN and SVGIG (reference sequence). V lost 3 bases, J lost 0 bases, and 6 bases stayed unmatched. The CDR3 spans 17 residues. The complete variable domain, with remaining parts taken from reference TRBV30 and TRBJ2-6, reads SQTIHQWPATLVQPVGSPLSLECTVEGTSNPNLYWYRQAAGRGLQLLFYSVGIGQISSEVPQNLSASRPQDRQFILSSKKLLLSDSGFYLCAWRGGDRVSGANVLTFGAGSRLTVL.

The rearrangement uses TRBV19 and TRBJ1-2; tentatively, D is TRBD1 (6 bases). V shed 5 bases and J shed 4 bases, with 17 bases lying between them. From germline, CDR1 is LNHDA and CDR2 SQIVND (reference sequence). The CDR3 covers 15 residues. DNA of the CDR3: TGTGCCAGTAGTGTCCCGGGGGGCGCGGGCTATGGCTACACCTTC. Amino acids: CASSVPGGAGYGYTF.

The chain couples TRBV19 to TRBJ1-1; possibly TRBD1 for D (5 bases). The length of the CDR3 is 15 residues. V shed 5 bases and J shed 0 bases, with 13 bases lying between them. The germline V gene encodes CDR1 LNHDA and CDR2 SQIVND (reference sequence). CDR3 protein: CASSGTGTVNTEAFF. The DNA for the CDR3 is TGTGCCAGTAGTGGTACCGGGACGGTGAACACTGAAGCTTTCTTT.

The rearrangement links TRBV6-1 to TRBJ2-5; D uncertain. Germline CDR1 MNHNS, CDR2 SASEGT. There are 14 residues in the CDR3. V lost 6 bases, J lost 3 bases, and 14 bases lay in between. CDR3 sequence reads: CASRVPLGKETQYF. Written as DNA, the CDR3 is TGTGCCAGCAGGGTCCCCTTGGGGAAAGAGACCCAGTACTTC.

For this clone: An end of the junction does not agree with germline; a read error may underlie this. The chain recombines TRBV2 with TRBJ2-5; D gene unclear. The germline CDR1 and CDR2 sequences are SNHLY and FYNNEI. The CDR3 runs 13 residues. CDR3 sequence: CASSETAQGTQYF. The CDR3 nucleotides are TGTGCCAGCAGTGAAACAGCCCAAGGGACCCAGTACTTC.

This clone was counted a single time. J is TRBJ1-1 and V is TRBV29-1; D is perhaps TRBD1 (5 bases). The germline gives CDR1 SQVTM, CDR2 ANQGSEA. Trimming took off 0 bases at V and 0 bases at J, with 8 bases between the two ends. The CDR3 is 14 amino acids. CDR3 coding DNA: TGCAGCGTTGAAGAACGACAGTTGAACACTGAAGCTTTCTTT. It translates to CSVEERQLNTEAFF.